The clone carrying this T cell receptor (beta chain) came up a few times. This CDR3 is built from 14 residues. V lost 1 base and J 6 bases, leaving 13 bases between the germline ends. CDR1 and CDR2 from the germline V gene are LGHNA and YNFKEQ. This specimen belongs to a study of blood T cell repertoires in COVID-19. On the study more broadly: PBMCs, B-cell-depleted T cells, or T cells were the source of the cDNA or gDNA that made up the material.

Those enrolled, adults aged about 18 to 89 years, came from under 25 US areas. Each participant's cohort was designated according to participant-reported clinical history. Original methodology: Estimated nucleated cell counts came from reference gene primer amplification. Using immunoSEQ multiplex PCR, the repertoire was profiled, and TCRdb retains in-frame clones only, with some absent. The DNA was the basis for D and trimming; V, J and clone size are from that table. Of about 180,000 clones listed, roughly 88% are singletons. The TCR originated in a woman between 25 and 40 years old who had recovered from COVID-19. V and J are TRBV4-2 and TRBJ2-7; perhaps TRBD2 as D (5 bases). Input material: PBMCs or T cells enriched from blood (not recorded which). The DNA of the CDR3 is TGTGCCAGCAGCCAAGTCATGGGAGAGCCCGAGCAGTACTTC. Protein sequence: CASSQVMGEPEQYF.